The text below deals with one TCR beta chain. No antigen is known for it. V was clipped by 5 bases and J by 0 bases, with 17 bases between them. CDR3 size: 16 residues. The germline V gene encodes CDR1 KGHSH and CDR2 LQKENI. The sample originates from a study of cytomegalovirus exposure and HLA in healthy donors. The donors comprised healthy bone marrow donors. The PCR employed 60 Vbeta primers together with 13 Jbeta primers. Original processing notes: Around 10 million shared chains were among around 80 million unique TCR beta chains counted in a later analysis. Repertoires were generated with immunoSEQ multiplex PCR, while TCRdb's copy carries only in-frame clones and drops some. D and trimming come from the DNA, and the V and J calls and clone size come from that table. The clone table shows about 84,000 clones, with the ten largest holding 0.45% to 0.7%. Findings of the study overall: Sequences of the TCR beta chain were said to predict the HLA-A and HLA-B alleles of most subjects accurately. What a later analysis reportedly showed was that an Asian-associated ancestry cluster had fewer N-insertions than the roughly 670-donor mean.

Input material: PBMCs. The J gene is TRBJ2-7, the V gene TRBV18; possibly TRBD1 for D (5 bases). The TCR sequence derives from a man between 50 and 59 years old in good health and CMV-seronegative. The CDR3 coding sequence is TGTGCCAGCTCAACGGACAAAGGAAAGCTCTCCTACGAGCAGTACTTC. This translates into CASSTDKGKLSYEQYF.